The text below deals with one T cell receptor (beta chain). Its matching antigen is unknown. The missing CDR3 end, 3 residues past where the read stops, is filled in from the germline J gene. This sample is drawn from a study of T cell clonality in common variable immunodeficiency. Study-wide points: Common variable immunodeficiency TCR beta sequences reportedly had fewer deletions and N-nucleotide insertions.

Profiling relied on immunoSEQ multiplex PCR, and the TCRdb table lists in-frame clones only, not all of them. The data show some 10,000 clones, with none appearing a single time. All CVID subjects were on immunoglobulin replacement for at least one year. Germline loops: CDR1 LNHDA, CDR2 SQIVND (reference sequence). Trimming removed 5 bases at V and 0 bases at J, with 13 bases between. This CDR3 comprises 15 residues. The genes are TRBV19 and TRBJ2-5; D might be TRBD1 (6 bases). Sequencing was performed on peripheral blood mononuclear cells. The TCR originated in a human donor with common variable immunodeficiency. CDR3 sequence reads: CASSPQGLNQETQYF. CDR3 DNA (partial): TGTGCCAGTAGTCCCCAGGGGCTAAACCAAGAGACC.